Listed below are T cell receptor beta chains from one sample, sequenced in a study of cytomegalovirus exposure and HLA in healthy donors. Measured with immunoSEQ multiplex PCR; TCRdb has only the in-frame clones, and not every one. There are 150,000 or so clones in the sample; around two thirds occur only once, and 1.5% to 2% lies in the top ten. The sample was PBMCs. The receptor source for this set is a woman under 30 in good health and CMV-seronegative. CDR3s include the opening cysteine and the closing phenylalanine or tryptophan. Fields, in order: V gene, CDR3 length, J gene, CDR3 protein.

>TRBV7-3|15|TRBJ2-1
CASSLSAGGYDEQFF
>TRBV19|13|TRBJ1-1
CASRTTGRTEAFF
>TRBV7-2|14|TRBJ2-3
CASSPRLASDTQYF
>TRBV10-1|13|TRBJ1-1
CASKQGGGTEAFF
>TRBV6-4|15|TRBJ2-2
CASSDGTGETGELFF
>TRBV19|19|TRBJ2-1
CASSIELPLLAVKPDEQFF
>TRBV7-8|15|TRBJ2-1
CASSIGTSGRNEQFF
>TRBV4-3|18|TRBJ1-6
CASSQDLEESSYNSPLHF
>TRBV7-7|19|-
CASSPQPGQGSGGSYEQYF
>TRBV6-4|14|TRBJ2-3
CASSDGGGGDTQYF
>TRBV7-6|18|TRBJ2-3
CASSLAPGTGTITDTQYF
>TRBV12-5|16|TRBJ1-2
CASGLVTGAINYGYTF
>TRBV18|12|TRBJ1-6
CASSRGNSPLHF
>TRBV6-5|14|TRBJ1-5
CASKLTGGNQPQHF
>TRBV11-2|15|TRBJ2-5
CASSRIDKPGKTQYF
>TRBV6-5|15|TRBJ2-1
CASSYSRAGGHEQFF
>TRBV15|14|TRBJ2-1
CATSADRGDNEQFF
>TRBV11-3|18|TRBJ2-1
CASSSVGSGRLKDNEQFF
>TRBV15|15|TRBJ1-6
CATSRDSERNSPLHF
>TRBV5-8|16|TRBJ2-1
CASSSRLHSSYNEQFF
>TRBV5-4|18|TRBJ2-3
CASSLGLAGEKSTDTQYF
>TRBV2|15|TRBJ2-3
CASSTRGQVADTQYF